The 21 T cell receptor beta chains presented below share a single source sample, sequenced in a study of blood T cell repertoires in COVID-19. Libraries were prepared by immunoSEQ multiplex PCR; TCRdb keeps only in-frame clonotypes and omits some of them. The table shows around 100,000 clones, with around 83% occurring only once. Material for sequencing was peripheral blood. The receptors stem from a man in his 70s with acute or convalescent COVID-19.

With respect to this clone: Relative to the germline gene, one junction end is altered; a read error may explain this. The chain couples TRBV7-7 to TRBJ1-1; no reliable D call. The CDR3 spans 17 residues. Looked up from germline, CDR1 is SSHAT and CDR2 is FNYEAQ (reference sequence). The chain's CDR3 is CASSFRLREEGNTEAFF. As DNA, the CDR3 is TGTGCTAGCAGCTTTCGTCTTCGGGAGGAGGGGAACACTGAAGCTTTCTTT.

The rearrangement links TRBV3-1 (or the pseudogene TRBV3-2) to TRBJ2-7, with D perhaps TRBD1 (7 bases). V was shortened by 4 bases and J by 5 bases, with 15 bases between the two germline ends. There are 14 residues in the CDR3. The germline V gene encodes CDR1 LGHDT and CDR2 YNNKEL (reference sequence). CDR3 sequence (DNA): TGTGCCAGCAGCCGGGTGGAGGGGGCCCACGAGCAGTACTTC. Amino acid sequence: CASSRVEGAHEQYF.

The chain carries TRBV6-5 and TRBJ2-1, with 8 nucleotides matching TRBD1. J lost 6 bases, V lost 6 bases, and 7 bases had no gene match. Germline CDR1 reads MNHEY; CDR2 reads SVGAGI. This CDR3 is built from 14 residues. For the CDR3, the DNA is TGTGCCAGCAGCGCCCCGGGACAGGTCAATGAGCAGTTCTTC. Residues: CASSAPGQVNEQFF.

The rearrangement links TRBV9 to TRBJ2-3, with 8 bases lining up with TRBD1. Looked up from germline, CDR1 is SGDLS and CDR2 is YYNGEE. V lost 5 bases and J lost 1; bases outside the gene matches: 6. CDR3 size: 15 residues. Here the CDR3 DNA reads TGTGCCAGCAGTCCAGGGACAGGAGGCACAGATACGCAGTATTTT. It is translated as CASSPGTGGTDTQYF.

The J gene is TRBJ2-1, the V gene TRBV5-4; maybe TRBD2 (6 bases). V lost 2 bases and J 6 bases, leaving 12 bases between the germline ends. The CDR3 is made up of 14 amino acids. The V gene's germline CDR1 is SGHNT and CDR2 YYREEE (reference sequence). The CDR3 here is CASSLAGEANEQFF. CDR3 sequence (DNA): TGTGCCAGCAGCTTAGCGGGTGAGGCCAATGAGCAGTTCTTC.

The count of this clone is one. The genes are TRBV28 and TRBJ1-2; D is undetermined. Per germline, CDR1 MDHEN and CDR2 SYDVKM. V was cut by 5 bases and J by 0 bases, with 10 bases left in between. CDR3 length equals 14 residues. CDR3 residues: CASSRPLANYGYTF. CDR3 in DNA: TGTGCCAGCAGTCGACCCCTAGCTAACTATGGCTACACCTTC.

V is TRBV12-3 or TRBV12-4 and J is TRBJ2-7, with 8 positions matching TRBD1. CDR3 length: 13 amino acids. V lost 6 bases and J lost 5; bases outside the gene matches: 6. The CDR3 DNA reads as TGTGCCAGCAGGGTGGACAGGGATAACGAGCAGTACTTC. Translated, it gives CASRVDRDNEQYF.

This chain links TRBV7-9 with TRBJ2-1, with 7 bases fitting TRBD1. V trimming: 1 base; J trimming: 5 bases; junction bases outside the gene matches: 2. Germline V gene data show CDR1 as SEHNR and CDR2 as FQNEAQ (reference sequence). The CDR3 contains 14 residues. The CDR3 bases are TGTGCCAGCAGCTTAGACGACAGGGACAATGAGCAGTTCTTC. It yields the protein CASSLDDRDNEQFF.

This clone came up a few times. The chain links TRBV30 to TRBJ1-2, with 7 bases aligning to TRBD1. This CDR3 has 14 residues. The germline gives CDR1 GTSNPN, CDR2 SVGIG (reference sequence). Trimming removed 6 bases from V and 2 bases from J; junction bases left unmatched: 9. CDR3 protein: CACPTGFGNYGYTF. The CDR3 nucleotides read TGTGCCTGCCCGACAGGGTTCGGCAACTATGGCTACACCTTC.

This chain links TRBV6-1 with TRBJ2-2, with D perhaps matching TRBD1 (5 bases). Trimming removed 2 bases at V and 7 bases at J, with 14 bases between. Germline V lookup: CDR1 MNHNS, CDR2 SASEGT. This CDR3 is built from 15 residues. CDR3 sequence: CASSENGLRGGELFF. Here the CDR3 DNA reads TGTGCCAGCAGTGAAAATGGGTTAAGGGGCGGGGAGCTGTTTTTT.

The chain uses TRBV19 and TRBJ1-6; 7 bases line up with TRBD1. The CDR3 sequence is 17 residues long. V lost 9 bases, J lost 0 bases, and 11 bases stayed unmatched. From germline, CDR1 is LNHDA and CDR2 SQIVND (reference sequence). The chain's CDR3 is CASHHRGPSSYNSPLHF. The CDR3 DNA reads as TGTGCCAGCCACCACAGGGGACCTAGCTCCTATAATTCACCCCTCCACTTT.

V and J are TRBV4-2 and TRBJ1-2; TRBD1 matches 8 bases. V was clipped by 0 bases and J by 1 base; unmatched bases: 4. Germline CDR1 is LGHNA and CDR2 is YNFKEQ. This CDR3 contains 16 residues. The CDR3 is CASSQDQGANNYGYTF. The CDR3 DNA reads as TGTGCCAGCAGCCAAGACCAGGGGGCGAATAACTATGGCTACACCTTC.

This chain uses TRBV5-1 with TRBJ1-2; a weak D match, TRBD1 (6 bases). Trimming removed 5 bases at V and 7 bases at J, with 18 bases between. The CDR3 totals 14 residues. Germline assignment: CDR1 SGHRS and CDR2 YFSETQ. The CDR3 spells CASRRDSGAGGYTF. The CDR3 nucleotides are TGCGCCAGCAGGCGAGACTCAGGGGCGGGTGGCTACACCTTC.

Only a few counts were recorded for this clone. V gene TRBV5-8 combines with J gene TRBJ1-2; 11 bases line up with TRBD1. V gave up 3 bases and J gave up 7 bases; unmatched junction bases: 8. Germline values: CDR1 SGHTS, CDR2 YDEGEE. The CDR3 has 15 amino acids. Here the CDR3 reads CASSSYSGTGGGYTF. The CDR3 DNA reads as TGTGCCAGCAGCTCCTATTCCGGGACAGGGGGTGGCTACACCTTC. Full variable domain (missing parts from reference TRBV5-8 and TRBJ1-2): EAGVTQSPTHLIKTRGQQATLRCSPISGHTSVYWYQQALGLGLQFLLWYDEGEERNRGNFPPRFSGRQFPNYSSELNVNALELEDSALYLCASSSYSGTGGGYTFGSGTRLTVV.

The V and J genes are TRBV3-1 (or the pseudogene TRBV3-2) and TRBJ1-2, with 7 bases identical to TRBD1. The trim removed 7 bases at V and 8 bases at J, leaving 7 bases unmatched. CDR1 and CDR2 from the germline V gene are LGHDT and YNNKEL (reference sequence). The CDR3 is 12 amino acids. The CDR3 region has the DNA TGTGCCAGCACCCACAGGGGAAGGGGCTACACCTTC. Protein: CASTHRGRGYTF.

The chain employs TRBV21-1 and TRBJ2-3; the table's D call TRBD2 went unverified against the DNA. TRBV21-1 corresponds to a pseudogene. This CDR3 comprises 17 residues. Written as DNA, the CDR3 is TGTGCCAGCAGCTCAAAAAAGAGGCGGGGGGGCTCAGATACGCAGTATTTT. Protein product: CASSSKKRRGGSDTQYF.

The rearrangement joins TRBV19 to TRBJ2-1; 7 nucleotides agree with TRBD1. Germline CDR1 and CDR2: LNHDA and SQIVND (reference sequence). V shed 5 bases, J shed 1 base, and the junction held 5 bases outside the gene matches. This CDR3 has 15 residues. CDR3 coding DNA: TGTGCCAGTAGTTTTTCCAGGGGGTCCTACAATGAGCAGTTCTTC. This translates into CASSFSRGSYNEQFF.

V gene TRBV12-3 or TRBV12-4 combines with J gene TRBJ2-7, with D possibly TRBD2 on 6 matching bases. The CDR3 is 13 residues long. V lost 4 bases, J lost 3 bases, and 10 bases lay in between. CDR3 bases: TGTGCCAGCAGTTCCGGGAGTCTCTACGAGCAGTACTTC. It yields the protein CASSSGSLYEQYF.

The V and J genes are TRBV9 and TRBJ2-7; the match to TRBD2 covers 7 bases. The length of the CDR3 is 14 residues. The germline CDR1 and CDR2 sequences are SGDLS and YYNGEE. After removal of 0 bases from V and 6 bases from J, the junction contained 6 bases not matched to a gene. The CDR3: CASSVGGRVSEQYF. CDR3 nucleotides: TGTGCCAGCAGCGTAGGAGGGAGGGTCTCCGAGCAGTACTTC.

V usage is TRBV6-5 and J usage is TRBJ1-2, with a tentative D call TRBD1 (6 bases). V lost 6 bases to trimming and J lost 4 bases, with 15 bases between them. Germline CDR1 reads MNHEY; CDR2 reads SVGAGI. The CDR3 length is 14 residues. The CDR3 loop is CASSSDRASYGYTF. For the CDR3, the DNA is TGTGCCAGCAGCTCGGACAGAGCCTCCTATGGCTACACCTTC.

V and J are TRBV28 and TRBJ1-1; 7 bases match TRBD1. The junction had 6 bases not matched to a gene; V was cut back by 5 bases and J by 0 bases. Germline CDR1 MDHEN, CDR2 SYDVKM. The CDR3 loop spans 15 amino acids. The CDR3 coding sequence is TGTGCCAGCAGTCCACCGGGACAGCTGAACACTGAAGCTTTCTTT. This codes for CASSPPGQLNTEAFF.